The 13 T cell receptor beta chains in this list originate from one sample, sequenced in a study of CD8+CD57+ T cells in acquired aplastic anemia. According to the study, genomic DNA was the template for TCR beta VDJ and CDR3 profiling. TCRdb itself ran the reads through MiXCR, one entry per CDR3 protein. The repertoire has fewer than 150,000 distinct CDR3 sequences, about 48% of them found once; the top ten carry 2% to 3%. Sequenced material: sorted CD4+, CD8+, or CD8+CD57+ T cells (not recorded which) from PBMCs. All receptors come from a human donor in good health, serving as a control.

This clonotype came up many times. The V call is TRBV29-1, the J call TRBJ1-2; 11 nucleotides agree with TRBD1. Germline V gene sequence: CDR1 SQVTM, CDR2 ANQGSEA. The ends lost 1 base at V and 7 bases at J; junction bases unmatched: 5. The CDR3 covers 14 residues. For the CDR3, the DNA is TGCAGCGTTGAAGGGACAGGGGGCTGGGGTGGCTACACCTTC. Translating gives CSVEGTGGWGGYTF.

This clonotype was seen at least ten times. The chain employs TRBV27 and TRBJ1-6; D is unresolved. The CDR3 has 17 residues. V lost 3 bases and J 0 bases, leaving 12 bases between the germline ends. Germline lookup yields CDR1 MNHEY and CDR2 SMNVEV (reference sequence). The chain's CDR3 is CASSLGMTSSYNSPLHF. The CDR3 DNA follows: TGTGCCAGCAGTTTGGGGATGACAAGCTCCTATAATTCACCCCTCCACTTT.

This clonotype came up once. The rearrangement links TRBV7-4 to TRBJ2-7; 9 nucleotides align to TRBD1. This CDR3 contains 16 residues. With 3 bases clipped from V and 9 bases from J, the junction kept 15 bases outside the gene matches. The germline gives CDR1 SGHVT, CDR2 SQSDAQ. In DNA, the CDR3 is TGTGCCAGCAGCTTGGTCGGACAGGGGCTTGCCCTAACGCAGTACTTC. Translation gives CASSLVGQGLALTQYF. The whole variable domain, remainder taken from reference TRBV7-4 and TRBJ2-7, is GAGVSQSPRYKVAKRGRDVALRCDSISGHVTLYWYRQTLGQGSEVLTYSQSDAQRDKSGRPSGRFSAERPERSVSTLKIQRTEQGDSAVYLCASSLVGQGLALTQYFGPGTRLTVT.

This clonotype was counted many times. This rearrangement joins TRBV30 to TRBJ2-5, with 13 bases identical to TRBD2. Germline-derived CDR1 and CDR2 are GTSNPN and SVGIG (reference sequence). The CDR3 is 14 residues long. V trimming: 7 bases; J trimming: 6 bases; junction bases outside the gene matches: 8. CDR3 DNA sequence: TGTGCCTATAAACGGACTAGCGGGGGACAGACCCAGTACTTC. This gives the protein CAYKRTSGGQTQYF.

About this clonotype: At one boundary the junction diverges from the germline segment, which might be a read error. The V call is TRBV19, the J call TRBJ2-3; TRBD1 matches at 7 bases. Germline assignment: CDR1 LNHDA and CDR2 SQIVND (reference sequence). The CDR3 is 12 residues long. CDR3 bases: TGTGCCAGTAGTACCCGGACAGGTACGCAGTATTTT. It yields the protein CASSTRTGTQYF.

This clonotype was counted a few times. This may come from a read error, since a much larger clone is one base off. The V call is TRBV4-1, the J call TRBJ1-2, with D possibly being TRBD1 (6 bases). This CDR3 comprises 17 residues. Germline CDR1 reads MGHRA; CDR2 reads YSYEKL. V lost 1 base to trimming and J lost 1 base, with 16 bases between them. The CDR3 here is CASSQGHRGGGNYGYTF. CDR3 bases: TGCGCCAGCAGCCAAGGCCATAGAGGGGGGGGTAACTATGGCTACACCTTC.

Concerning this clonotype itself: At one of its ends the junction is not consistent with the germline gene, which may arise from a read error. J is TRBJ2-7 and V is TRBV25-1; 8 nucleotides match TRBD1. Germline V gene lookup returns CDR1 MGHDK and CDR2 SYGVNS. CDR3 size: 14 residues. CDR3 amino acids: CASSKGQGHYGQYF. The DNA of the CDR3 is TGTGCCAGCAGCAAAGGACAGGGCCACTACGGGCAGTACTTC.

This clonotype was detected many times. The chain has TRBV7-9 and TRBJ1-4; 7 nucleotides align to TRBD1. Germline loops: CDR1 SEHNR, CDR2 FQNEAQ (reference sequence). The V gene end was trimmed by 5 bases and the J gene end by 7 bases; junction bases not matched to a gene: 10. CDR3 length: 15 amino acids. CDR3 in amino acids: CASSPRQGWSEKLFF. CDR3 nucleotide sequence: TGTGCCAGCAGCCCTAGACAGGGTTGGAGTGAAAAACTGTTTTTT.

This clonotype was recorded many times. The chain is built from TRBV6-4 and TRBJ1-1; D may be TRBD1 (5 bases). This CDR3 is 13 amino acids long. Germline V gene sequence: CDR1 MRHNA, CDR2 SNTAGT. Trimming left V 4 bases short and J 7 bases short, with 13 bases between. The CDR3 bases are TGTGCCAGCAGTGTTGAGGTGGGGGATGAAGCTTTCTTT. This encodes CASSVEVGDEAFF.

The sample holds many counts of this clonotype. J is TRBJ2-5 and V is TRBV7-3; D possibly corresponds to TRBD2 (6 bases). Germline loops: CDR1 SGHTA, CDR2 FQGTGA. CDR3 size: 14 residues. V was clipped by 6 bases and J by 5 bases, with 16 bases between them. CDR3 residues: CASSPAGAGETQYF. In nucleotides, the CDR3 is TGTGCCAGCAGTCCAGCCGGGGCGGGGGAGACCCAGTACTTC.

This clonotype occurred a few times. The chain uses TRBV7-9 and TRBJ2-7; the D is unclear. Trimming left V 4 bases short and J 2 bases short, with 6 bases between. The CDR3 spans 12 residues. The germline V gene has CDR1 SEHNR and CDR2 FQNEAQ (reference sequence). This CDR3 is CASSSVPYEQYF. The CDR3 DNA reads TGTGCCAGCAGCTCAGTACCCTACGAGCAGTACTTC.

This chain links TRBV7-2 with TRBJ2-1, with D possibly being TRBD1 or TRBD2 (5 bases each). V was shortened by 8 bases and J by 3 bases, with 8 bases between the two germline ends. Germline V gene lookup returns CDR1 SGHTA and CDR2 FQGNSA. This CDR3 has 12 amino acids. CDR3 region: CASWDLYNEQFF. As DNA, the CDR3 is TGTGCCAGCTGGGACCTCTACAATGAGCAGTTCTTC.

The V call is TRBV7-8, the J call TRBJ2-3, with D possibly TRBD1 on 6 matching bases. Trimming cost V 3 bases and J 1 base, with 8 bases left between them. The CDR3 length is 14 residues. Germline assignment: CDR1 SGHVS and CDR2 FQNEAQ. CDR3: CASSLGARTDTQYF. The CDR3 coding sequence is TGTGCCAGCAGCTTGGGGGCCCGCACAGATACGCAGTATTTT.